This T cell receptor beta chain is from a study of blood T cell repertoires in COVID-19. This clone turned up a few times. V lost 2 bases to trimming and J lost 2 bases, with 10 bases between them. This CDR3 spans 15 amino acids. Germline-derived CDR1 and CDR2 are SEHNR and FQNEAQ (reference sequence). Profiled with immunoSEQ multiplex PCR; TCRdb holds only in-frame clones, not every one. The sample shows about 220,000 clones, roughly 76% of them seen only once. Material for sequencing was peripheral blood. The source of this sequence is a human donor in a cohort sampled during active COVID-19. V gene TRBV7-9 combines with J gene TRBJ1-3; no definite D call. The CDR3 DNA reads TGTGCCAGCAGCTTAATAGCGGCACCTGGAAACACCATATATTTT. Residues: CASSLIAAPGNTIYF. Together with reference TRBV7-9 and TRBJ1-3, the CDR3 gives the full variable domain: DTGVSQNPRHKITKRGQNVTFRCDPISEHNRLYWYRQTLGQGPEFLTYFQNEAQLEKSRLLSDRFSAERPKGSFSTLEIQRTEQGDSAMYLCASSLIAAPGNTIYFGEGSWLTVV.